This T cell receptor (beta chain) was sequenced for a study of blood T cell repertoires in COVID-19 (dated by TCRdb to 2020 to 2022). About the study as a whole: Samples from collaborators originated in the United States, Italy and Spain and spanned both the acute and convalescent phases of COVID-19. A de-identified subject ID, COVID-19 status, age in years and sex were almost always included in the sample metadata. Where available, HLA class I and class II types were taken from metadata supplied by the sample provider and were not determined by assay-based typing. The prospective study material was composed of cDNA or gDNA derived from T cells, B-cell-depleted T cells, or PBMCs. The repertoires were made available in a free public database intended to serve as a resource for research on the immune response to SARS-CoV-2. Subjects who had been exposed to COVID-19, were actively infected with it, or had recovered from it provided the deeply sampled blood TCRbeta repertoires that made up the dataset. The samples were drawn from two sources: the first 160 participants of the ongoing ImmuneRACE study, and some 1,300 subjects contributed by 6 global collaborators.

Here V drops 5 bases and J drops 1 base, and the junction holds 7 bases not matched to any gene. The CDR3 measures 17 amino acids from cysteine to phenylalanine. Only the CDR3 DNA stays, 51 bases, in frame from base 1. CDR1 and CDR2 were assigned from the germline V gene as MDHEN and SYDVKM. The study at large found these results: The quantity of clinical and demographic metadata differed by source and by participant and was supplied without curation.

Participants in the prospective study were enrolled through a virtual design, were aged about 18 to 89 years, and lived in 24 United States geographic areas. In the prospective study, cohorts were assigned on the basis of participant-reported clinical history obtained from a screening survey and a study questionnaire. For ImmuneRACE Cohort 3, a participant was defined as recovered based on two consecutive negative NP/OP PCR tests, clearance by a healthcare professional, or resolution of symptoms. Each participant in the prospective study had whole blood, serum and a nasopharyngeal or oropharyngeal swab collected by mobile phlebotomists. Prospective study participants could optionally give additional blood draws and questionnaires over a 2-month period. Before DNA extraction, blood samples from the prospective study were shipped at room temperature or frozen. A word on this clone: Its antigen is still unknown. Nothing much larger sits one base from this clone, and base qualities are not available.

The immunoSEQ Assay, a bias-controlled multiplex PCR, was used to amplify TCRbeta CDR3 regions from genomic DNA. Regarding the original processing steps: Nucleated cell counts per sample were estimated from amplification of reference gene primers within the assay. To quantify the absolute abundance of each unique TCRbeta CDR3 rearrangement, sequence reads were collapsed and filtered. For each sample, productive Simpson clonality was calculated by taking the square root of Simpson's diversity index across productive rearrangements. This immuneACCESS table, as held by TCRdb, lists in-frame sequences with V and J called but not all clones. Of the missing ones, under half trace to an unresolved V gene in checked studies; the others have no known cause. Clonal size and the V and J genes are those of that table, whereas D and trimming came from the DNA. The sample data list about 310,000 clones, and about 87% of these were observed just once. The leading ten clones occupy about 9.8% of the sample.

This receptor was identified in a woman aged 18-35 years who had recovered from COVID-19. The source material was PBMCs or T cells enriched from blood (not recorded which). The chain is encoded by TRBV28 joined to TRBJ1-3; TRBD1 agrees with 11 junctional bases. The CDR3 is CASSPPDRGPSGNTIYF. At the DNA level, the sequence is TGTGCCAGCAGTCCGCCGGACAGGGGGCCTTCTGGAAACACCATATATTTT.